This TCR beta chain was profiled in a study of identical twins. Study findings and constraints: The presence of invariant MAIT and iNKT cells could partly confound analyses of zero-insertion sequences.

A template switching step contributed a universal primer site, while unique molecular identifiers were present in the cDNA. TCRdb re-analysed the 5' RACE reads in MiXCR, keeping a single row per CDR3 protein. The sample shows around 450,000 distinct CDR3 sequences, around 14% of them seen only once. Trimming stripped 1 base from V and 5 bases from J, with 13 bases between. CDR1 is DFQATT and CDR2 is SNEGSKA in the germline V gene (reference sequence). The CDR3 runs 14 residues. This clonotype has just a few counts. The antigen is unknown. This sample also belongs to another study, concerning yellow fever vaccine responses in identical twins.

What was sequenced was CD4+ T cells sorted from blood. This chain uses TRBV20-1 with TRBJ2-3; D gene uncertain. This clonotype was obtained from a woman between 18 and 29 years old in good health. CDR3 in amino acids: CSARAGQKGDTQYF. CDR3 coding DNA: TGCAGTGCTAGAGCCGGGCAGAAGGGAGATACGCAGTATTTT.